This T cell receptor (beta chain) was recorded in a study of shared T cell receptors in the human thymus. Data came from immunoSEQ multiplex PCR; TCRdb stores just in-frame clones and leaves some out. The table has approximately 400,000 clones, approximately 95% seen once. Trimming removed 1 base at V and 8 bases at J, with 4 bases between. In germline, CDR1 is SGHNT, CDR2 YYREEE (reference sequence). The CDR3 runs to 11 residues. This clone was found once. V usage is TRBV5-4 and J usage is TRBJ2-1, with D unresolved. The specimen sequenced was thymocytes. The receptor was derived from a human donor. The CDR3 DNA reads as TGTGCCAGCAGCTTGCGGGATGAGCAGTTCTTC. Protein sequence: CASSLRDEQFF.